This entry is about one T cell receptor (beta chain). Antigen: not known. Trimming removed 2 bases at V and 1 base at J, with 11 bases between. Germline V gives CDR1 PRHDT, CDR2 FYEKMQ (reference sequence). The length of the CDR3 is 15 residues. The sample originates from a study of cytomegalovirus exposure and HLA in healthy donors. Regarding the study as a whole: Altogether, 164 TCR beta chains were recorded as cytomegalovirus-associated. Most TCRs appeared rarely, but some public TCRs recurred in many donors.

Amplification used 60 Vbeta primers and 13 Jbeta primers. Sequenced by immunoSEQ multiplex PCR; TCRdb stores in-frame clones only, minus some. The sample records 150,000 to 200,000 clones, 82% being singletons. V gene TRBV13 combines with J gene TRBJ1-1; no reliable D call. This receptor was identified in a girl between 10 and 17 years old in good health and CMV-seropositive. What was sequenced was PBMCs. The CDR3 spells CASSLSAGKNTEAFF. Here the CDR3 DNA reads TGTGCCAGCAGCTTATCCGCGGGCAAGAACACTGAAGCTTTCTTT.